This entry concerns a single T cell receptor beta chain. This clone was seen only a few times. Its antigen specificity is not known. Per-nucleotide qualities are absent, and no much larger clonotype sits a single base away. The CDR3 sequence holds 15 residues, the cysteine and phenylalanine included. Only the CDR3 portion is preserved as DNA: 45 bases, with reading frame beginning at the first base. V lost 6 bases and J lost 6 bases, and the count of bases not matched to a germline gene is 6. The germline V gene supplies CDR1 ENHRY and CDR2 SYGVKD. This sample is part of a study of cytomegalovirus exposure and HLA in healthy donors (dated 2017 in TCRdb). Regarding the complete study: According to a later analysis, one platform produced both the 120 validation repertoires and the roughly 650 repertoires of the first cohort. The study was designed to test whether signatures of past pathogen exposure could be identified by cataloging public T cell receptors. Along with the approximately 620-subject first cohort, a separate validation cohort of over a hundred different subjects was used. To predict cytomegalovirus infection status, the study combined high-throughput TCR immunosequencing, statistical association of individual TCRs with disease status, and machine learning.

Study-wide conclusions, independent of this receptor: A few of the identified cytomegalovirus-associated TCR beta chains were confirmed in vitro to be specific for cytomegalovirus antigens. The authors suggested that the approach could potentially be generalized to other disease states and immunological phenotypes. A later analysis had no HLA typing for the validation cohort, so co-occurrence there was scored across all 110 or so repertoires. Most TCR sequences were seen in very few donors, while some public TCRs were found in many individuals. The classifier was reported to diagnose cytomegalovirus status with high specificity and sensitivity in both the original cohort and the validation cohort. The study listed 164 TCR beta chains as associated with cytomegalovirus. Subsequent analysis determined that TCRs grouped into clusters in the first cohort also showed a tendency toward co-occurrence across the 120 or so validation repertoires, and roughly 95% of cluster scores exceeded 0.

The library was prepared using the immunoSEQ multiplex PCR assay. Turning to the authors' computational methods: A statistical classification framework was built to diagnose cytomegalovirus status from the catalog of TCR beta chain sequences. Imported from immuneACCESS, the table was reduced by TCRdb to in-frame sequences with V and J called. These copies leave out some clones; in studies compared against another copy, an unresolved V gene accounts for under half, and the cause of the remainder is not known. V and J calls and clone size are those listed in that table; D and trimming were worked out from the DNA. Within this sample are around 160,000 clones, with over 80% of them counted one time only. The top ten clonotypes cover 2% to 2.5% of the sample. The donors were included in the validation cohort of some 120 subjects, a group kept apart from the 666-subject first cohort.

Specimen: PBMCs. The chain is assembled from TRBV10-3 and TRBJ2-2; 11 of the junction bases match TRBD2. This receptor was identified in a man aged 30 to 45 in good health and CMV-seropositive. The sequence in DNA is TGTGCCATCAGGAGTAGCGGGGGGGCCCCCGGGGAGCTGTTTTTT. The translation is CAIRSSGGAPGELFF.